This is a list of T cell receptor beta chains from one sample in a study of graft-versus-host responses after intestinal transplantation. Using immunoSEQ multiplex PCR, the repertoire was profiled, and TCRdb retains in-frame clones only, with some absent. The table lists some 40,000 clones, roughly 87% of them singletons, with over 15% in the top ten. The sample in question was ileum tissue, obtained around 190 days after intestinal transplant. These receptors were obtained from a human patient who received an intestinal transplant, so some T cells may come from the graft donor. CDR3s include the opening cysteine and the closing phenylalanine or tryptophan. Each record gives: V gene, clone size, J gene, CDR3 protein. The size field is filled for only some rows; it gives once, few, many or a size class.

V gene: TRBV10-3
clone size: .
J gene: TRBJ2-5
CDR3 protein: CAISEVGSVQETQYF

V gene: TRBV6-1
clone size: few
J gene: TRBJ1-5
CDR3 protein: CASSEALSNQPQHF

V gene: TRBV9
clone size: .
J gene: TRBJ2-3
CDR3 protein: CASSVGPGLAGITDTQYF

V gene: TRBV4-1
clone size: medium-sized
J gene: TRBJ2-2
CDR3 protein: CASSQAGAPGNGELFF

V gene: TRBV28
clone size: .
J gene: TRBJ2-5
CDR3 protein: CASSLLAGETQYF

V gene: TRBV15
clone size: .
J gene: TRBJ2-2
CDR3 protein: CATRRLAVNTGELFF

V gene: TRBV18
clone size: .
J gene: TRBJ2-7
CDR3 protein: CASSPSAEAPGQYF

V gene: TRBV5-4
clone size: .
J gene: TRBJ1-2
CDR3 protein: CASSVEGNYGYTF

V gene: TRBV5-1
clone size: few
J gene: TRBJ2-1
CDR3 protein: CASSLVEEQFF

V gene: TRBV12-5
clone size: .
J gene: TRBJ2-2
CDR3 protein: CASGDLPGELFF

V gene: TRBV5-1
clone size: .
J gene: TRBJ2-3
CDR3 protein: CASKASGGTTDTQYF

V gene: TRBV28
clone size: .
J gene: TRBJ2-1
CDR3 protein: CASSFPGATYNEQFF

V gene: TRBV6-1
clone size: .
J gene: TRBJ2-5
CDR3 protein: CASSRAPDLETQYF

V gene: TRBV6-1
clone size: .
J gene: TRBJ2-3
CDR3 protein: CASPSGGDTQYF

V gene: TRBV6-4
clone size: few
J gene: TRBJ2-1
CDR3 protein: CASSGGLAEMGDEQFF

V gene: TRBV19
clone size: .
J gene: TRBJ1-5
CDR3 protein: CASSIDGNGVQPQHF

V gene: TRBV7-9
clone size: .
J gene: TRBJ2-5
CDR3 protein: CASSSESETQYF

V gene: TRBV5-6
clone size: few
J gene: TRBJ1-2
CDR3 protein: CASSHPGGSQGYTF

V gene: TRBV5-4
clone size: .
J gene: TRBJ2-1
CDR3 protein: CASSLGTSGLNEQFF

V gene: TRBV7-9
clone size: .
J gene: TRBJ2-1
CDR3 protein: CASSLEVGGFDEQFF

V gene: TRBV30
clone size: .
J gene: TRBJ2-7
CDR3 protein: CAWNRGLTYEQYF

V gene: TRBV11-2
clone size: .
J gene: TRBJ1-1
CDR3 protein: CASSLVTGGITEAFF

V gene: TRBV28
clone size: once
J gene: TRBJ2-2
CDR3 protein: CASSLLSGRRGELFF

V gene: TRBV6-1
clone size: .
J gene: TRBJ1-5
CDR3 protein: CASRPVHSSNQPQHF

V gene: TRBV7-2
clone size: .
J gene: TRBJ2-5
CDR3 protein: CASSPHGGRETQYF

V gene: TRBV27
clone size: .
J gene: TRBJ1-1
CDR3 protein: CASSLFSGLMNTEAFF

V gene: TRBV7-8
clone size: .
J gene: TRBJ2-3
CDR3 protein: CASSRPRGSDTQYF

V gene: TRBV9
clone size: .
J gene: TRBJ2-1
CDR3 protein: CASSVDNEQFF

V gene: TRBV28
clone size: .
J gene: TRBJ1-3
CDR3 protein: CASSYDQGNTIYF

V gene: TRBV6-5
clone size: .
J gene: TRBJ2-7
CDR3 protein: CASSTPLPAYEQYF

V gene: TRBV13
clone size: once
J gene: TRBJ1-1
CDR3 protein: CASSPQGTGDTEAFF

V gene: TRBV11-2
clone size: few
J gene: TRBJ2-3
CDR3 protein: CASSLSLAGETQYF

V gene: TRBV7-3
clone size: .
J gene: TRBJ2-2
CDR3 protein: CASSSKEAGELFF

V gene: TRBV19
clone size: .
J gene: TRBJ2-2
CDR3 protein: CASSILGSTGELFF

V gene: TRBV2
clone size: .
J gene: TRBJ2-5
CDR3 protein: CATEPTSGQETQYF